This T cell receptor (beta chain) comes out of a study of T-cell memory formation after mild COVID-19. Background on the study: TCR clusters were mostly confined to one donor each. Study-wide points: Later expanders leaned CD4+, whereas day 15 to 85 contracting clones were balanced CD4/CD8.

The CDR3 totals 15 residues. Trimming left V 1 base short and J 12 bases short, with 16 bases between. Germline V CDR1 and CDR2: LGHDT, YNNKEL (reference sequence). TCR alpha and TCR beta cDNA libraries with sample barcodes and UMIs came from 5'RACE using constant-segment primers. TCRdb called the 5' RACE reads again in MiXCR, with one record for every CDR3 protein. The sample lists roughly 150,000 distinct CDR3 sequences, about 14% occurring once. Regarding this clonotype: Its matching antigen is unknown.

The chain employs TRBV3-1 and TRBJ2-6; no definite D call. This TCR derives from an adult woman who had mild COVID-19 (a few samples of this study predate the infection). Cell type and time point are not known. The sample taken for sequencing was PBMCs or a T cell subset sorted from them (not recorded which). The CDR3 coding sequence is TGTGCCAGCAGCCAAGTTCCAGGCGGCCTTCCCGTCCTGACTTTC. It codes for CASSQVPGGLPVLTF.